The clone carrying this T cell receptor beta chain has a handful of counts. Its cognate antigen is unknown. Noted time point: cycle 4 day 1 (C4D1), after six to seven weeks of nivolumab. Each patient's relapse followed autologous stem cell transplantation, and brentuximab vedotin exposure varied. Complete response, partial response or progressive disease constituted the best response categories observed. The CDR3 is made up of 14 amino acids. V trimming: 3 bases; J trimming: 5 bases; junction bases outside the gene matches: 6. The germline gives CDR1 GTSNPN, CDR2 SVGIG (reference sequence). The sample comes from a study of PD-1 blockade in classical Hodgkin lymphoma. Study-level findings and limits: Baseline TCR diversity was reportedly lower in newly diagnosed patients than healthy donors. Patients starting nivolumab less than 1 year after ASCT had lower diversity and were excluded from later analyses. TCR diversity rose significantly by C4D1 in CD4+ but not CD8+ cells.

Only in-frame clones appear in the TCRdb table, and some are missing; sequencing was by immunoSEQ multiplex PCR. Of 25,000 to 30,000 clones in the sample, just under 80% were seen once. V is TRBV30 and J is TRBJ2-1, with 8 bases aligning to TRBD2. Sequences were derived from peripheral blood mononuclear cells (PBMCs), sampled before the fourth cycle of nivolumab. The receptor was isolated from a human donor with classical Hodgkin lymphoma. This CDR3 reads CAWRGLAGHNEQFF. CDR3 nucleotides: TGTGCCTGGAGAGGACTAGCCGGTCACAATGAGCAGTTCTTC.